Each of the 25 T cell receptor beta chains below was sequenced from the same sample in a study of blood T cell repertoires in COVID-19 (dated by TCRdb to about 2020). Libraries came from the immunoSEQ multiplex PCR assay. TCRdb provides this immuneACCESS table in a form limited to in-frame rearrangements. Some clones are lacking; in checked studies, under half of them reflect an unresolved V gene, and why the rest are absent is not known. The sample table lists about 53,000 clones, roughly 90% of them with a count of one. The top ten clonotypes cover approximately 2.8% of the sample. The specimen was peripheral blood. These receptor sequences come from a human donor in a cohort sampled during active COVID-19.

The CDR3 DNA sequence: TGTGCCAGCAGTGTTGCGACAGGGGGCTTGGACACCGGGGAGCTGTTTTTT. Translated, it gives CASSVATGGLDTGELFF. The J gene is TRBJ2-2, the V gene TRBV2, with TRBD1 matching 10 bases. The J segment lost 3 bases and the V segment lost 4 bases, leaving 8 bases of the junction unmatched. Germline CDR1 SNHLY, CDR2 FYNNEI. This CDR3 is 17 amino acids long.

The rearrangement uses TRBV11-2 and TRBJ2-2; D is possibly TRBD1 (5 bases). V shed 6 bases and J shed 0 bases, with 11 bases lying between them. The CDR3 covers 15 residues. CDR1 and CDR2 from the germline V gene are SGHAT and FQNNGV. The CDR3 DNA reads TGTGCCAGCAGATTCGACAGAACGAACACCGGGGAGCTGTTTTTT. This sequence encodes CASRFDRTNTGELFF. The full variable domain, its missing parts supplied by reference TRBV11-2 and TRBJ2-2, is EAGVAQSPRYKIIEKRQSVAFWCNPISGHATLYWYQQILGQGPKLLIQFQNNGVVDDSQLPKDRFSAERLKGVDSTLKIQPAKLEDSAVYLCASRFDRTNTGELFFGEGSRLTVL.

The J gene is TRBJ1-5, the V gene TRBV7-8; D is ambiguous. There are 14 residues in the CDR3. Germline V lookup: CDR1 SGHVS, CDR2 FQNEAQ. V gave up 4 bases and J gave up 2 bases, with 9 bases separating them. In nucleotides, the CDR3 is TGTGCCAGCAGCTCCGGGTGGGGCAATCAGCCCCAGCATTTT. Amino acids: CASSSGWGNQPQHF.

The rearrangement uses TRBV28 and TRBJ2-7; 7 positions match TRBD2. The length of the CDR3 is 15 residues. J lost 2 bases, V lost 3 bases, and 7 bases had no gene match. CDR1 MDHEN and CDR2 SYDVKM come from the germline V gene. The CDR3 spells CASSFIGRTPYEQYF. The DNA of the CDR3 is TGTGCCAGCAGTTTTATCGGGAGGACCCCCTACGAGCAGTACTTC.

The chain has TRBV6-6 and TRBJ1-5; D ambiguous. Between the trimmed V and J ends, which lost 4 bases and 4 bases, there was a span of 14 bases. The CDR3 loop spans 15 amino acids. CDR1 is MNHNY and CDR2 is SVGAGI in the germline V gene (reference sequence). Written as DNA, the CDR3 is TGTGCCAGCAGTTCCATCCGGGAGAAAAATCAGCCCCAGCATTTT. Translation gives CASSSIREKNQPQHF.

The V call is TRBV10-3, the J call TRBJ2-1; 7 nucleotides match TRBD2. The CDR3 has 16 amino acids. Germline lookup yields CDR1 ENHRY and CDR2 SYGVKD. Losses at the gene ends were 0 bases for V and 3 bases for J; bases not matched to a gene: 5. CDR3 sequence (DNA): TGTGCCATCAGTGAGTCGAAGGGAGGGCTCTACAATGAGCAGTTCTTC. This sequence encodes CAISESKGGLYNEQFF.

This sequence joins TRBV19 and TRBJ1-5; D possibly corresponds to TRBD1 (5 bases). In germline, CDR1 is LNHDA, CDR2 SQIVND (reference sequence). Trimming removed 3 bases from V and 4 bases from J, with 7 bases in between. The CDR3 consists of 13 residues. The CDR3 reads CASSMGPNQPQHF. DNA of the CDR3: TGTGCCAGTAGTATGGGGCCTAATCAGCCCCAGCATTTT.

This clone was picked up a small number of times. This CDR3 reads CASSGQGVATGELFF. In DNA form, the CDR3 reads TGCGCCAGCAGTGGACAGGGGGTCGCCACCGGGGAGCTGTTTTTT. The genes are TRBV10-1 and TRBJ2-2; 9 bases agree with TRBD1. This CDR3 has 15 amino acids. The trim removed 4 bases at V and 4 bases at J, leaving 4 bases unmatched. Looked up from germline, CDR1 is WNHNN and CDR2 is SYGVQD (reference sequence).

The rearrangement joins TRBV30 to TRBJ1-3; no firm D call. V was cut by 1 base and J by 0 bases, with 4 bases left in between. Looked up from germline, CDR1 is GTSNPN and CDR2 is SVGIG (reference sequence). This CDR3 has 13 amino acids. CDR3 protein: CAWSDNSGNTIYF. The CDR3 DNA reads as TGTGCCTGGAGTGATAACTCTGGAAACACCATATATTTT.

The CDR3 loop is CASSTTGEAFF. DNA of the CDR3: TGTGCCAGCAGTACGACAGGTGAAGCTTTCTTT. The chain has TRBV6-6 and TRBJ1-1; tentatively, D is TRBD1 (6 bases). The CDR3 runs to 11 residues. V lost 5 bases and J 7 bases, leaving 8 bases between the germline ends. CDR1 is MNHNY and CDR2 is SVGAGI in the germline V gene (reference sequence).

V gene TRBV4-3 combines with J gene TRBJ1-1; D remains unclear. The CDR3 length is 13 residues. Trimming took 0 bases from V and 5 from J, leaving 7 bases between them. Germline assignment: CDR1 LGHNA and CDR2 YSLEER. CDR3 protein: CASSQDLETEAFF. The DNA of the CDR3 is TGCGCCAGCAGCCAAGATCTGGAGACTGAAGCTTTCTTT.

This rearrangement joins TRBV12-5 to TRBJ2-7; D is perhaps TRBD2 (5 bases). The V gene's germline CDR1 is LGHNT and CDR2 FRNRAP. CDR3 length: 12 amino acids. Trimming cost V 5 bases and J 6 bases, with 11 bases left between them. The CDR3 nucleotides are TGTGCTAGTGGTCTAGGACTTGTCGAGCAGTACGTC. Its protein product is CASGLGLVEQYV.

The CDR3 here is CSVLSGRETQYF. CDR3 sequence (DNA): TGCAGCGTTTTGAGCGGGAGAGAGACCCAGTACTTC. The chain carries TRBV29-1 and TRBJ2-5, with 8 nucleotides matching TRBD2. The germline gives CDR1 SQVTM, CDR2 ANQGSEA. Losses at the gene ends were 5 bases for V and 4 bases for J; bases not matched to a gene: 3. This CDR3 has 12 residues.

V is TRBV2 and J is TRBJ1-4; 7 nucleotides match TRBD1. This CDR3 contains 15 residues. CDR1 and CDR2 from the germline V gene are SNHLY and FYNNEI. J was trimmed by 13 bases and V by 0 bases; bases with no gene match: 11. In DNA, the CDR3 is TGTGCCAGCAGTGAAGCAGGGAGACAGGGTATTCGACTGTTTTTT. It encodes CASSEAGRQGIRLFF. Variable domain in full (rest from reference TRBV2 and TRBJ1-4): EPEVTQTPSHQVTQMGQEVILRCVPISNHLYFYWYRQILGQKVEFLVSFYNNEISEKSEIFDDQFSVERPDGSNFTLKIRSTKLEDSAMYFCASSEAGRQGIRLFFGSGTQLSVL.

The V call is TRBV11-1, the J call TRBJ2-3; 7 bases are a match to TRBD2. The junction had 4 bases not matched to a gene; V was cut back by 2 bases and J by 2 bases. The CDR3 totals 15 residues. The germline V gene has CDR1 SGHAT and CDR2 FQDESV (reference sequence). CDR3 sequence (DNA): TGTGCCAGCAGCTTAACCAGCGGGGCCACAGATACGCAGTATTTT. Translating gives CASSLTSGATDTQYF.

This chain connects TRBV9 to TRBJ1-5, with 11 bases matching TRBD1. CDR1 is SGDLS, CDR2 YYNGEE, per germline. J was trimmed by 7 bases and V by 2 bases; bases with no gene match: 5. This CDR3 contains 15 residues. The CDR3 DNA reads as TGTGCCAGCAGCGTCGGACAGGGGGCTTTGCAGCCCCAGCATTTT. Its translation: CASSVGQGALQPQHF.

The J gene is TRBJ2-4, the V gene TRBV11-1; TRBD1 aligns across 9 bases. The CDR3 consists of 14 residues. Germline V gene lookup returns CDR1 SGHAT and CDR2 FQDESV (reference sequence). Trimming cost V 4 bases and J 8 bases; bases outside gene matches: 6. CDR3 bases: TGTGCCAGCAGCTCGTCGGGACAGGGAGACATTCAGTACTTC. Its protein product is CASSSSGQGDIQYF.

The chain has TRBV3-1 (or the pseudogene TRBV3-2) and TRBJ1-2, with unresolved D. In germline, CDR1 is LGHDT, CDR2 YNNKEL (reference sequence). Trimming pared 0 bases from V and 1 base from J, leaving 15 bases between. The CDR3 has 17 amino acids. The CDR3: CASSQEAHQYHNYGYTF. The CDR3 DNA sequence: TGTGCCAGCAGCCAAGAGGCCCATCAATACCATAACTATGGCTACACCTTC.

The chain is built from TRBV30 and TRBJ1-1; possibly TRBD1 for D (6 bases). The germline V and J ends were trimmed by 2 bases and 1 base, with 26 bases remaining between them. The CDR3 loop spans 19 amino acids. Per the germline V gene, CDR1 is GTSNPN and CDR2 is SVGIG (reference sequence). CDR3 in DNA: TGTGCCTGGAGTCCCACACCTCCACACAGGGTTTGGAAGAACACTGAAGCTTTCTTT. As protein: CAWSPTPPHRVWKNTEAFF.

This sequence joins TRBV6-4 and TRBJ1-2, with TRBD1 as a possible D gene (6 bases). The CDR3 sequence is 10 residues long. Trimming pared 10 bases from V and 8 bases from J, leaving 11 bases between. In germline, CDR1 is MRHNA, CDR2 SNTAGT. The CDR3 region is CAIRGGGYTF. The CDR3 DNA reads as TGTGCCATCCGGGGGGGCGGCTACACCTTC.

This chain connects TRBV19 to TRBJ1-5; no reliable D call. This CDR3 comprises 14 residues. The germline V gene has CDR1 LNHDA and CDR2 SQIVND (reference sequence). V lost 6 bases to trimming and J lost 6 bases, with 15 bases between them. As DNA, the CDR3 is TGTGCCAGTAGCGAACGGGCAGGAGGTCAGCCCCAGCATTTT. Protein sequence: CASSERAGGQPQHF.

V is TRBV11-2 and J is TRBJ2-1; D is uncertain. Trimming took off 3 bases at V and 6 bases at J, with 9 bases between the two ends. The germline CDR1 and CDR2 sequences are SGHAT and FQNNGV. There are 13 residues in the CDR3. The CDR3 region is CASSLLAPNEQFF. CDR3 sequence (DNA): TGTGCCAGCAGCTTGCTGGCCCCCAATGAGCAGTTCTTC.

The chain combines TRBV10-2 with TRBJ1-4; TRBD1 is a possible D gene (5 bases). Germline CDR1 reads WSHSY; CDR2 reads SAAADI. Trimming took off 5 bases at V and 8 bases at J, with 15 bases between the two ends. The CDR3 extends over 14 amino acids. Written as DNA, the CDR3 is TGCGCCAGCAGTCGGGGGGGGTTTCAGGAAAAACTGTTTTTT. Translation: CASSRGGFQEKLFF.

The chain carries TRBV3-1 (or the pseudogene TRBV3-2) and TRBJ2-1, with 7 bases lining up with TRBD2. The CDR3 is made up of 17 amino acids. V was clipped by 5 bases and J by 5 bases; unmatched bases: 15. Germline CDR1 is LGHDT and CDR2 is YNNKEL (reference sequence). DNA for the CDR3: TGTGCCAGCAGCTCCACCTTCCTAGCGGAGCCAAACAATGAGCAGTTCTTC. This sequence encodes CASSSTFLAEPNNEQFF.

CDR3: CASSPHREYNQPQHF. For the CDR3, the DNA is TGTGCCAGCAGCCCCCATAGGGAGTATAATCAGCCCCAGCATTTT. V gene TRBV16 combines with J gene TRBJ1-5; D ambiguous. Trimming stripped 4 bases from V and 4 bases from J, with 14 bases between. There are 15 residues in the CDR3. The germline V gene encodes CDR1 KGHSY and CDR2 FQNENV.